The 6 T cell receptor beta chains below all came from one sample that was sequenced in a study of graft-versus-host responses after intestinal transplantation. This table comes from immunoSEQ multiplex PCR, and its TCRdb copy is limited to in-frame clones, with some not included. The sample consists of roughly 77,000 clones, 80% to 90% of them appearing once. Their antigens are not known. Sequencing used unstimulated CD8+ T cells sorted from spleen or lymph node cells, obtained before intestinal transplant. The receptors were sampled from a human donor who received an intestinal transplant.

The chain has TRBV18 and TRBJ2-2; no clear D. This CDR3 has 14 residues. The ends were cut back, 3 bases at V and 0 bases at J, with 5 bases in the middle. Germline CDR1 and CDR2: KGHSH and LQKENI. The DNA for the CDR3 is TGTGCCAGCTCACCTGAGACGAACACCGGGGAGCTGTTTTTT. Its protein product is CASSPETNTGELFF.

Of note for this clone: The junction shows a germline mismatch at one end, possibly a read error. In nucleotides, the CDR3 is TGTGCTAGCAGCTTAAATCCCTCCCTCTTTGACAGGGCGGGCGGGGAGCTGTTTTTT. This translates into CASSLNPSLFDRAGGELFF. The rearrangement links TRBV7-7 to TRBJ2-2; 7 bases agree with TRBD1. Germline V gene lookup returns CDR1 SSHAT and CDR2 FNYEAQ (reference sequence). CDR3 length: 19 residues.

The gene calls are TRBV5-1 and TRBJ1-2; D is possibly TRBD1 (5 bases). The CDR3 consists of 14 residues. Germline V gene lookup returns CDR1 SGHRS and CDR2 YFSETQ. Deletions cut 0 bases from V and 4 bases from J, with 10 bases between. The CDR3 DNA sequence: TGCGCCAGCAGCTTGGTGATGGGACTCTATGGCTACACCTTC. Its translation: CASSLVMGLYGYTF.

This clone is a singleton in its sample. J is TRBJ2-7 and V is TRBV23-1; the D is unclear. TRBV23-1 is filed as an ORF, its function uncertain. V shed 4 bases and J shed 6 bases, with 13 bases lying between them. This CDR3 has 13 amino acids. In DNA form, the CDR3 reads TGCGCCAGCAGTCGAGCTCCCCCCTGCGAGCAGTACTTC. This codes for CASSRAPPCEQYF.

The rearrangement links TRBV4-1 to TRBJ2-7, with 7 positions matching TRBD1. The V gene end was trimmed by 3 bases and the J gene end by 2 bases; junction bases not matched to a gene: 4. Germline lookup yields CDR1 MGHRA and CDR2 YSYEKL. CDR3 size: 14 residues. The CDR3 loop is CASSQEQGTYEQYF. Here the CDR3 DNA reads TGCGCCAGCAGCCAGGAACAGGGGACCTACGAGCAGTACTTC.

This clone has only a few counts. The J gene is TRBJ2-7, the V gene TRBV4-1, with TRBD2 identical over 9 bases. The CDR3 loop spans 17 amino acids. CDR1 is MGHRA and CDR2 is YSYEKL in the germline V gene. Trimming cost V 5 bases and J 3 bases; bases outside gene matches: 14. The CDR3 coding sequence is TGCGCCAGCAGCTTAAATACCATAGCGGGAGCGATCTACGAGCAGTACTTC. This sequence encodes CASSLNTIAGAIYEQYF.